Following are 2 T cell receptor beta chains from one sample sequenced in a study of cytotoxic CD8 clonotypes in ibrutinib-treated CLL. The repertoire was sequenced with immunoSEQ multiplex PCR; TCRdb's copy has only in-frame clones and lacks some. The sample includes under 9,500 clones, roughly 71% of them seen just once. Source: PBMCs, taken before ibrutinib treatment. These receptors were taken from a human donor with chronic lymphocytic leukemia.

The J gene is TRBJ1-5, the V gene TRBV6-1; 8 nucleotides line up with TRBD1. V was pared by 4 bases and J by 5 bases, with 16 bases of the junction left unmatched. CDR3 length: 18 amino acids. CDR1 is MNHNS, CDR2 SASEGT, per germline. Written as DNA, the CDR3 is TGTGCCAGCAGTGGGACAGGGAGGGGCGCGGTAGGCTATCAGCCCCAGCATTTT. This translates into CASSGTGRGAVGYQPQHF.

The rearrangement links TRBV9 to TRBJ2-7; D gene uncertain. Germline V gene data show CDR1 as SGDLS and CDR2 as YYNGEE. Trimming removed 3 bases from V and 2 bases from J, with 12 bases in between. The CDR3 runs 14 residues. Written as DNA, the CDR3 is TGTGCCAGCAGCGGAGGTGCGGTTACCTACGAGCAGTACTTC. Amino acids: CASSGGAVTYEQYF.